The sequence of this T cell receptor beta chain was determined in a study of blood T cells in healthy people across ages. Study findings and constraints: Naive CD4+ cells and diversity were both higher in long-lived donors than in aged donors. Diversity estimates drawn from one million T cells were deemed underestimates.

Primed by a sample-barcoded 5' primer and a J-beta primer mix, a second PCR proceeded for roughly 6 to 12 cycles. Tags on each cDNA molecule came from a template-switch adaptor with 12 random nucleotides. From the 5' RACE reads, TCRdb called clonotypes with MiXCR, one entry per CDR3 protein. Of 1.5 million to 2 million distinct CDR3 sequences listed, under 30% are singletons. This clonotype was found a few times. The antigen is not known. V lost 3 bases and J 1 base, leaving 13 bases between the germline ends. The CDR3 contains 16 residues. Sequencing used blood. The rearrangement links TRBV12-3 or TRBV12-4 to TRBJ2-4; possibly TRBD2 for D (5 bases). This sequence was found in a woman in her twenties or thirties in good health. CDR3 in DNA: TGTGCCAGCAGTTTGCCGGCTAGCCGCGCCAAAAACATTCAGTACTTC. Protein: CASSLPASRAKNIQYF.